This T cell receptor (beta chain) was observed in a study of radiotherapy plus CTLA-4 blockade in lung cancer. Study-wide context: Among enrolled patients, approximately 18% responded and about 30% achieved disease control. The study, taken as a whole, reports: Among reported predictors of response, early blood T cell clone dynamics with interferon-beta performed best. Researchers report tumor-derived TCR clones expanding in blood after radiotherapy plus ipilimumab.

There are 17 residues in the CDR3. Germline lookup yields CDR1 LGHNA and CDR2 YNFKEQ. V lost 0 bases and J 1 base, leaving 15 bases between the germline ends. Enrolled patients, whose metastatic non-small-cell lung cancer was chemo-refractory, received focal radiation plus CTLA-4 blockade with ipilimumab. Method: immunoSEQ multiplex PCR; TCRdb's copy keeps in-frame clones and lacks some. The sample has tens of thousands of clones, 65% to 80% seen once. A note on this clone: What it binds is unknown.

The sample here was peripheral blood, taken from a patient treated with radiotherapy plus ipilimumab. V is TRBV4-2 and J is TRBJ2-5, with D possibly matching TRBD2 (5 bases). This receptor was obtained from a human donor with non-small cell lung cancer whose response to radiotherapy plus ipilimumab could not be evaluated. Here the CDR3 DNA reads TGTGCCAGCAGCCAAGACGGGGAGCTGTCGGGCCAAGAGACCCAGTACTTC. It yields the protein CASSQDGELSGQETQYF.